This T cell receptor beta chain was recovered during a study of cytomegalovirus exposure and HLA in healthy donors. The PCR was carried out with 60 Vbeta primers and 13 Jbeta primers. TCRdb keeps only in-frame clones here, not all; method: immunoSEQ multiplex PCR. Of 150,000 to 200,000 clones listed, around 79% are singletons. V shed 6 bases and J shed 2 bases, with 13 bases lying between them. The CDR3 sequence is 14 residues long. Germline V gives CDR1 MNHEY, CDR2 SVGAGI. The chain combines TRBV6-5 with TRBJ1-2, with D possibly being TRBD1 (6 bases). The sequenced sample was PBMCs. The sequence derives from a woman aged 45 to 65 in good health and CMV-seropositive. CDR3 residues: CASSRRTGNYGYTF. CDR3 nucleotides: TGTGCCAGCAGCCGCCGTACAGGGAACTATGGCTACACCTTC.